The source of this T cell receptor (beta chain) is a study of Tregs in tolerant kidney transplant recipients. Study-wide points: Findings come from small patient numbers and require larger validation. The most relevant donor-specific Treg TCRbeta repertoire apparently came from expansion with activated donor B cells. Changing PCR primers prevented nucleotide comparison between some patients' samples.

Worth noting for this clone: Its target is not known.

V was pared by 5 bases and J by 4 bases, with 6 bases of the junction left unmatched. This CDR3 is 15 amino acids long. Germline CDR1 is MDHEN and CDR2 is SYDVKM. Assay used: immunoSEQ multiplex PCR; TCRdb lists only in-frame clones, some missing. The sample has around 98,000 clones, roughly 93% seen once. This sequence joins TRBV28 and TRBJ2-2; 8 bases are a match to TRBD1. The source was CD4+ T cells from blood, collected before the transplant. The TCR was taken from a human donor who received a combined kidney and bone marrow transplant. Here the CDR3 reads CASSPYRGATGELFF. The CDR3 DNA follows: TGTGCCAGCAGTCCCTACAGGGGGGCCACCGGGGAGCTGTTTTTT.